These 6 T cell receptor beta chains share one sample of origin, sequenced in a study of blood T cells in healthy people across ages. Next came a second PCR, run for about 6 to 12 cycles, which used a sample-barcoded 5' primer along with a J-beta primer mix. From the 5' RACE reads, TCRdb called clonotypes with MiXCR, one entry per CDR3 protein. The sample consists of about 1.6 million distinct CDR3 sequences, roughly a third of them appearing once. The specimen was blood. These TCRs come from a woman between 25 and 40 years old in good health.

Here the CDR3 reads CASSLKMEMNTEAFF. CDR3 nucleotide sequence: TGCGCCAGCAGCCTTAAGATGGAAATGAACACTGAAGCTTTCTTT. This chain connects TRBV5-1 to TRBJ1-1; no reliable D call. Per germline, CDR1 SGHRS and CDR2 YFSETQ. Trimming shortened V by 4 bases and J by 0 bases, and 13 bases separated the two germline ends. The CDR3 runs to 15 residues.

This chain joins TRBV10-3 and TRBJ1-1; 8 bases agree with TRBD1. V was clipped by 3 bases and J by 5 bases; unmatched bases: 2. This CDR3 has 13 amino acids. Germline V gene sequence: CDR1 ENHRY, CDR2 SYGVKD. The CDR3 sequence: CAISETGGTEAFF. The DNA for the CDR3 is TGTGCCATCAGTGAAACAGGGGGGACTGAAGCTTTCTTT.

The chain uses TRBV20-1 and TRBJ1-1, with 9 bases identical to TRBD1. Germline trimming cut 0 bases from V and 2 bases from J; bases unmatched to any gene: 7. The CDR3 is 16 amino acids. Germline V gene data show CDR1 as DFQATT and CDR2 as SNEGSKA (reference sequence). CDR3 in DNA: TGCAGTGCTAGAGACCCGGACAGGGGTTTCAACACTGAAGCTTTCTTT. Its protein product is CSARDPDRGFNTEAFF.

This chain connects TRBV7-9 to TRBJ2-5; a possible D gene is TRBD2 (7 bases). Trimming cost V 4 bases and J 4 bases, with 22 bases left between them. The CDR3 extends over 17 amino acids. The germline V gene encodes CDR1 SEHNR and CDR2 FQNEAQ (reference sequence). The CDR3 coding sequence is TGTGCCAGCAGCTACGGGACCGGGGGGCGTTCCCGAGAGACCCAGTACTTC. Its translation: CASSYGTGGRSRETQYF.

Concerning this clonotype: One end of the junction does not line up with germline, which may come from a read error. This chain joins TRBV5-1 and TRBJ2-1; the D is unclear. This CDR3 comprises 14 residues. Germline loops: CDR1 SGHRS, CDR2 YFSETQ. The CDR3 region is CAGSFGVPSDEQFF. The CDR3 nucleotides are TGCGCCGGCAGCTTTGGAGTACCCAGTGATGAGCAGTTCTTC.

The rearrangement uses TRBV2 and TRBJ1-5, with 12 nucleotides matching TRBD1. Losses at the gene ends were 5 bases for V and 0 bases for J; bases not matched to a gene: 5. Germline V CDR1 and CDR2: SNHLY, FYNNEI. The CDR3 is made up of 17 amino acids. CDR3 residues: CASSTGQGAYSNQPQHF. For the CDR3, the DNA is TGTGCCAGCAGTACGGGACAGGGGGCCTATAGCAATCAGCCCCAGCATTTT.